This T cell receptor (beta chain) emerged from a study of CD8 T cells in Susac syndrome. The RNA, 0.5 to 1 ug, was put through reverse transcription using random hexamers. It was immunoSEQ multiplex PCR that amplified TCR beta CDR3 across 54 Vbeta and 13 Jbeta. TCRdb fed the immunoSEQ multiplex PCR reads into MiXCR, producing one record per CDR3 protein. The table includes roughly 180,000 distinct CDR3 sequences, about 95% detected once. In germline, CDR1 is LNHNV, CDR2 YYDKDF (reference sequence). The length of the CDR3 is 11 residues. V was shortened by 5 bases and J by 5 bases, with 7 bases between the two germline ends. This clonotype appeared a single time. CD8+ and CD4+ T cells from blood underwent TCR beta sequencing, which was carried out in a high-throughput format. Healthy donors formed controls matched for age and sex. FACS was used to enrich TEMRA cells, whereas the CD8+ and CD4+ T cells were obtained by negative isolation.

The sample comprised CD4+ T cells from PBMCs. The chain joins TRBV15 to TRBJ2-7; D gene unclear. The sequence was obtained from a human donor in good health. CDR3 sequence (DNA): TGTGCCACCAGCGCTTTCCACGAGCAGTACTTC. It is translated as CATSAFHEQYF.